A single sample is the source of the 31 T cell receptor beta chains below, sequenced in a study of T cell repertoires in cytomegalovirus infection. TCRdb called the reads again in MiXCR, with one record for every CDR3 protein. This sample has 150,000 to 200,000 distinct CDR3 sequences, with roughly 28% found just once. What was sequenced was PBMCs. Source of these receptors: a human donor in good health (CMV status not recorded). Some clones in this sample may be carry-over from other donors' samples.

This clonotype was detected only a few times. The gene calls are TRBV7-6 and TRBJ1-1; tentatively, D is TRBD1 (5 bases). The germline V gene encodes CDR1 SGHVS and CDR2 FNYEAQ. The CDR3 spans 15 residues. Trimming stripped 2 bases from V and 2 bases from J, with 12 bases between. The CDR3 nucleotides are TGTGCCAGCAGCTTACGGACGGGGGGAAACACTGAAGCTTTCTTT. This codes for CASSLRTGGNTEAFF.

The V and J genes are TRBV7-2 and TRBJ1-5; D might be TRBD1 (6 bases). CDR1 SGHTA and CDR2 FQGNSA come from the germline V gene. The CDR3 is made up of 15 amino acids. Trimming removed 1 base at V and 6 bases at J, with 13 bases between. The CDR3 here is CASSLVVTGGQPQHF. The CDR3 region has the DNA TGTGCCAGCAGCTTAGTAGTGACAGGCGGTCAGCCCCAGCATTTT. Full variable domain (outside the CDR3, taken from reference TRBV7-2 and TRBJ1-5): GAGVSQSPSNKVTEKGKDVELRCDPISGHTALYWYRQSLGQGLEFLIYFQGNSAPDKSGLPSDRFSAERTGGSVSTLTIQRTQQEDSAVYLCASSLVVTGGQPQHFGDGTRLSIL.

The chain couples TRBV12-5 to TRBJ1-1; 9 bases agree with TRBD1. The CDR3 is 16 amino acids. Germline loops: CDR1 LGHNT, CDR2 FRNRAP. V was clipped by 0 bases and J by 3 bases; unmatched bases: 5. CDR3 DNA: TGTGCTAGTGGTTTGGTAGACAGGGGGAGATACACTGAAGCTTTCTTT. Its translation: CASGLVDRGRYTEAFF.

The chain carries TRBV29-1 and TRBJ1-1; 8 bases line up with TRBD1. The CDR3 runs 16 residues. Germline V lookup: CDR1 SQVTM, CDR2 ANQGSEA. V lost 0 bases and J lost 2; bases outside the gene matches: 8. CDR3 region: CSVEDLHQGANTEAFF. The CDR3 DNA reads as TGCAGCGTTGAAGATCTTCACCAGGGGGCTAACACTGAAGCTTTCTTT.

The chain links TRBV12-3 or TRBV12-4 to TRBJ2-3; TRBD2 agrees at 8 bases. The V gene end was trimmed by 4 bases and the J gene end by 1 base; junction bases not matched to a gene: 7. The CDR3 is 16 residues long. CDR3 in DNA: TGTGCCAGCAGTTCAGACGCGGGGGGCCGCACAGATACGCAGTATTTT. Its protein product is CASSSDAGGRTDTQYF.

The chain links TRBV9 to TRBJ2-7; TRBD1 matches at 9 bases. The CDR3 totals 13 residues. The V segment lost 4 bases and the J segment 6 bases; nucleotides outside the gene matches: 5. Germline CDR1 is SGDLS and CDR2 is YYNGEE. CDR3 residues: CASSLGTGFEQYF. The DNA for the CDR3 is TGTGCCAGCAGCCTCGGGACAGGGTTCGAGCAGTACTTC.

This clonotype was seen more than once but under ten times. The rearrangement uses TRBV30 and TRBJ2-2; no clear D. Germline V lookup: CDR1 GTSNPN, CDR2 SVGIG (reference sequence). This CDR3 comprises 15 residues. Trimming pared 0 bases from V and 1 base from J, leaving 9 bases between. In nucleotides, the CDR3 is TGTGCCTGGAGTGTGAGAAGTCTGAACACCGGGGAGCTGTTTTTT. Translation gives CAWSVRSLNTGELFF.

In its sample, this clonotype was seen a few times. The CDR3 loop reads CASRSDLIEAFF. The CDR3 nucleotides are TGTGCCAGCAGGTCAGACCTGATCGAAGCTTTCTTT. V is TRBV7-9 and J is TRBJ1-1; D remains unclear. The CDR3 runs to 12 residues. The V gene's germline CDR1 is SEHNR and CDR2 FQNEAQ (reference sequence). V was clipped by 6 bases and J by 8 bases, with 13 bases between them.

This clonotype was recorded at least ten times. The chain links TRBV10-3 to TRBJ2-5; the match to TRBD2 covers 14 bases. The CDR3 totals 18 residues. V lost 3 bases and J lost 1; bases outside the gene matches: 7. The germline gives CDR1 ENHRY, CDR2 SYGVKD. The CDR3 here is CAISEGMTSGGAQETQYF. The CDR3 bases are TGTGCCATCAGTGAAGGGATGACTAGCGGGGGGGCCCAAGAGACCCAGTACTTC.

This chain's CDR3 is CASSSSGTSEETQYF. The CDR3 DNA reads as TGTGCCAGCAGCTCTTCCGGGACTAGCGAAGAGACCCAGTACTTC. The chain employs TRBV5-4 and TRBJ2-5; 10 bases map to TRBD2. V lost 3 bases, J lost 3 bases, and 5 bases stayed unmatched. This CDR3 comprises 15 residues. Germline CDR1 reads SGHNT; CDR2 reads YYREEE (reference sequence).

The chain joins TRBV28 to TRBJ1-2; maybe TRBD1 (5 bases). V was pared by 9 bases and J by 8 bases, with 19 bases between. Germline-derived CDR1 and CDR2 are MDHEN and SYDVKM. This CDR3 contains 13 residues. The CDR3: CASTGSGLGGYTF. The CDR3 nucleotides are TGTGCCAGTACCGGGTCGGGGCTAGGAGGCTACACCTTC.

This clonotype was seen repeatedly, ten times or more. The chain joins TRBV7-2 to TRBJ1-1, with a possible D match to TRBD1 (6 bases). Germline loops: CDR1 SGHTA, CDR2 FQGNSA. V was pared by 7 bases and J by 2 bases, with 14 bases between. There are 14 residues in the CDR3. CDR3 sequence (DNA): TGTGCCAGCACTCTGGGGGGGCTTAACACTGAAGCTTTCTTT. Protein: CASTLGGLNTEAFF.

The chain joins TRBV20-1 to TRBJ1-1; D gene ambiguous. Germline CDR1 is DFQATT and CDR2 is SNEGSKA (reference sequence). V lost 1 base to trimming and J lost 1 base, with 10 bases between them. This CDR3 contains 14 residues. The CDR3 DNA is TGCAGTGCTAGAGTCCCGCTACCGAACACTGAAGCTTTCTTT. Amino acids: CSARVPLPNTEAFF.

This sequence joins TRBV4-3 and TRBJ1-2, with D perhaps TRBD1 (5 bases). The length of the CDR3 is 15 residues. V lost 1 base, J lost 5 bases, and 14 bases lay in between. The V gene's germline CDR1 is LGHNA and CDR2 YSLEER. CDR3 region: CASSQGGRPPYGYTF. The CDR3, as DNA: TGCGCCAGCAGCCAAGGGGGCAGGCCGCCGTATGGCTACACCTTC.

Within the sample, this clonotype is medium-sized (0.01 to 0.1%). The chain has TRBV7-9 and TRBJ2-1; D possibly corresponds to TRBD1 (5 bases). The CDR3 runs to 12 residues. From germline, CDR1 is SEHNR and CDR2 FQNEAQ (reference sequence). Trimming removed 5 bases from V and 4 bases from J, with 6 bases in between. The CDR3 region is CASSPGYNEQFF. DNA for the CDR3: TGTGCCAGCAGCCCAGGGTACAATGAGCAGTTCTTC.

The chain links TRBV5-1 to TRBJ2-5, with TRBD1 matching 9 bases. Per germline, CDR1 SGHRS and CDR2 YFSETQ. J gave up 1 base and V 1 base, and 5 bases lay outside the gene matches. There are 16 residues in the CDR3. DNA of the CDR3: TGCGCCAGCAGCTTGAGGGGACAGGGAACCCAAGAGACCCAGTACTTC. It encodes CASSLRGQGTQETQYF.

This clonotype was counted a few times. In DNA form, the CDR3 reads TGCAGTGCTCCTCGCTTTAGCGGGGGGGCAGAGACCCAGTACTTC. Protein: CSAPRFSGGAETQYF. The V and J genes are TRBV20-1 and TRBJ2-5; TRBD2 aligns across 11 bases. V lost 5 bases and J lost 4; bases outside the gene matches: 9. From germline, CDR1 is DFQATT and CDR2 SNEGSKA (reference sequence). This CDR3 contains 15 residues.

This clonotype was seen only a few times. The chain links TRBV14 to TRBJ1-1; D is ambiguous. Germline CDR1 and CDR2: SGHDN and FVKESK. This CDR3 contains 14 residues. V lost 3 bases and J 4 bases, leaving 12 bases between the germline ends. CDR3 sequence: CASSQNRVTTEAFF. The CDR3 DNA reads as TGTGCCAGCAGCCAGAACCGGGTAACCACTGAAGCTTTCTTT.

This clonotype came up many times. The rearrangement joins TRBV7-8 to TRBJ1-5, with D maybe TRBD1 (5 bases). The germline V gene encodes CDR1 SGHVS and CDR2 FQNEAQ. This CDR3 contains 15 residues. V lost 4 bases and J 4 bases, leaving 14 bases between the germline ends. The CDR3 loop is CASSYGGFRNQPQHF. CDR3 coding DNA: TGTGCCAGCAGCTATGGGGGTTTCAGGAATCAGCCCCAGCATTTT.

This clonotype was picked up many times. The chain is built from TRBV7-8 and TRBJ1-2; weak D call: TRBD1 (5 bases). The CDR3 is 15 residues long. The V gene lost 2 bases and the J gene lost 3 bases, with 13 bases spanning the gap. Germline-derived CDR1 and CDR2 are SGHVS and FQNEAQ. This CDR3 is CASSLFGGKDYGYTF. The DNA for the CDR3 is TGTGCCAGCAGCTTATTCGGGGGAAAGGACTATGGCTACACCTTC.

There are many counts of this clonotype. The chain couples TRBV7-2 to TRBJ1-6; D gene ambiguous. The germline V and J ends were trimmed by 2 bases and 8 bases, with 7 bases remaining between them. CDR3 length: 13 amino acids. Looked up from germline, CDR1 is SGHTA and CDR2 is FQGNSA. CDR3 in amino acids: CASSLQWDSPLHF. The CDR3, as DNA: TGTGCCAGCAGCTTACAGTGGGATTCACCCCTCCACTTT.

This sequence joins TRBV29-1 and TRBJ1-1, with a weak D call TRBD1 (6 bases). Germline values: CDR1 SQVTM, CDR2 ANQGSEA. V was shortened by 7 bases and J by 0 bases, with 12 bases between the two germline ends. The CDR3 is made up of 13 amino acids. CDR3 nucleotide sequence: TGCAGCGCCGGACAGCCCATGAACACTGAAGCTTTCTTT. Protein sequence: CSAGQPMNTEAFF. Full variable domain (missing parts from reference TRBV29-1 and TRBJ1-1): SAVISQKPSRDICQRGTSLTIQCQVDSQVTMMFWYRQQPGQSLTLIATANQGSEATYESGFVIDKFPISRPNLTFSTLTVSNMSPEDSSIYLCSAGQPMNTEAFFGQGTRLTVV.

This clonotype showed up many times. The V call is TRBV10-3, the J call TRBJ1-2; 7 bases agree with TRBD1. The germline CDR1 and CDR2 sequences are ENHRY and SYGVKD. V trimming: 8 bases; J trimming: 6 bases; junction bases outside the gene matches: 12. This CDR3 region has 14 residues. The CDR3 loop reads CAIFGGQKWNGYTF. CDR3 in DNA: TGTGCCATCTTCGGGGGACAGAAGTGGAATGGCTACACCTTC.

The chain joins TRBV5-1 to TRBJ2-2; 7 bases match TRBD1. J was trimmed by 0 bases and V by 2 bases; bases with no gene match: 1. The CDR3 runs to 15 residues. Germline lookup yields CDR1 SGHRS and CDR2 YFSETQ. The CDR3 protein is CASSFGTANTGELFF. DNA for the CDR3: TGCGCCAGCAGCTTTGGGACAGCGAACACCGGGGAGCTGTTTTTT.

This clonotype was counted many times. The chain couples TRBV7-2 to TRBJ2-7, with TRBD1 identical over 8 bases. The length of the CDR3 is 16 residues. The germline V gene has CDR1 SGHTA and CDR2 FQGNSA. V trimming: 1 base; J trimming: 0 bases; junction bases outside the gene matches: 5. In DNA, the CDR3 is TGTGCCAGCAGCTTAGGGCCAGGGGGCAACTCCTACGAGCAGTACTTC. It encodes CASSLGPGGNSYEQYF.

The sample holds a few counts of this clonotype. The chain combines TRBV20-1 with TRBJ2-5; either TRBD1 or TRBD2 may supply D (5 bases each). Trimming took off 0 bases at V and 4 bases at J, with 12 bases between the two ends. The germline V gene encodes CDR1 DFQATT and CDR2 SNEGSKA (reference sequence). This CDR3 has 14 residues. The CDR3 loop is CSARDRQGRETQYF. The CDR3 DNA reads TGCAGTGCTAGAGATCGGCAGGGACGAGAGACCCAGTACTTC.

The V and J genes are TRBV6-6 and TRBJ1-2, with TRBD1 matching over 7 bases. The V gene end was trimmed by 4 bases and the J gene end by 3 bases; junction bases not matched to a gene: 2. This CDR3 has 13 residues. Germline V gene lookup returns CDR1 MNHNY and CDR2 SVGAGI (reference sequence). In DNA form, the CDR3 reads TGTGCCAGCAGTTTTCAGGGGGACTATGGCTACACCTTC. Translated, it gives CASSFQGDYGYTF.

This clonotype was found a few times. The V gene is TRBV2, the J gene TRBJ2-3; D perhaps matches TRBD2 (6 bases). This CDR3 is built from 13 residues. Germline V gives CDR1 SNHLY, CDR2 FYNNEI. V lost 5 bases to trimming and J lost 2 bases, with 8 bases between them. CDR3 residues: CASSRDFTDTQYF. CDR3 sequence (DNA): TGTGCCAGCAGTCGGGACTTCACAGATACGCAGTATTTT.

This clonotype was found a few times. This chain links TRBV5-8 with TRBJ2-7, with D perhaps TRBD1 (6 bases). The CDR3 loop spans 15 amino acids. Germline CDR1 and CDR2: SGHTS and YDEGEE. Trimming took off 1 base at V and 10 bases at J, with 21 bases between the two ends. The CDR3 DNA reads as TGTGCCAGCAGCTTGCGGACGGACAGTTTTAGCCAACAGTACTTC. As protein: CASSLRTDSFSQQYF.

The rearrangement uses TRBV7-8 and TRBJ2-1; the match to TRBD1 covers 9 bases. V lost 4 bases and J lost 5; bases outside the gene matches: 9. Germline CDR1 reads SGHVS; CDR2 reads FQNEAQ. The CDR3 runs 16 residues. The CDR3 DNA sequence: TGTGCCAGCAGCTCTACAGGGGGCCAGGGTGACAATGAGCAGTTCTTC. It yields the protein CASSSTGGQGDNEQFF.

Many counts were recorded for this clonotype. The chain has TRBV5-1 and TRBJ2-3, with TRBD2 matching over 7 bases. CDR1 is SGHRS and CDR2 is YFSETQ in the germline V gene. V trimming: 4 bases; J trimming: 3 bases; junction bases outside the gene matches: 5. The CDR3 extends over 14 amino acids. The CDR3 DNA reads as TGCGCCAGCAGCCTACTCGGGAGGACAGATACGCAGTATTTT. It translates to CASSLLGRTDTQYF.